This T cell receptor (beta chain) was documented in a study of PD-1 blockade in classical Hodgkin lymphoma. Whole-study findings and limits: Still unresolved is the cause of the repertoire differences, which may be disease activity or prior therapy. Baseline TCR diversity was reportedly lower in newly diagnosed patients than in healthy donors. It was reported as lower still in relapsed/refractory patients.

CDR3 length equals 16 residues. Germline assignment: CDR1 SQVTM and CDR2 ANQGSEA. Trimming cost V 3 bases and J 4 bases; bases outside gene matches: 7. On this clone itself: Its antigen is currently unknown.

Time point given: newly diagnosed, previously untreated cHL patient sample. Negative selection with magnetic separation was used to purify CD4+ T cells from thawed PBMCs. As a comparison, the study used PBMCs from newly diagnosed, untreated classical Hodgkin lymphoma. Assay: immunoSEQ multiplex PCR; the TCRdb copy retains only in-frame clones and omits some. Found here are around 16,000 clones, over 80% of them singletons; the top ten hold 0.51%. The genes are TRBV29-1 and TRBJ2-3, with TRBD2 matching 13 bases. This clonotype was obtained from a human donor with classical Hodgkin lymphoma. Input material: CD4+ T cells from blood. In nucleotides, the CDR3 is TGCAGCGTTGACGGACTAGCGGGAGCAAACTCAGATACGCAGTATTTT. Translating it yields CSVDGLAGANSDTQYF.